One sample yielded the 27 T cell receptor beta chains listed below, sequenced in a study of T cell changes during pregnancy in multiple sclerosis. Libraries were prepared by immunoSEQ multiplex PCR; TCRdb keeps only in-frame clonotypes and omits some of them. The table shows some 40,000 clones, with approximately 94% occurring only once. Sample: peripheral blood, taken in the third trimester of pregnancy. The receptors stem from a female donor with multiple sclerosis, enrolled in a pregnancy study.

The chain couples TRBV18 to TRBJ2-3, with 7 bases identical to TRBD1. CDR3 size: 14 residues. V was clipped by 5 bases and J by 5 bases; unmatched bases: 7. Germline V lookup: CDR1 KGHSH, CDR2 LQKENI. The CDR3 region is CASSSQGLGDTQYF. As DNA, the CDR3 is TGTGCCAGCTCATCACAGGGGTTAGGAGATACGCAGTATTTT.

The genes are TRBV30 and TRBJ2-4; 7 bases fit TRBD1. Germline V gene data show CDR1 as GTSNPN and CDR2 as SVGIG (reference sequence). Germline trimming cut 8 bases from V and 0 bases from J; bases unmatched to any gene: 10. This CDR3 is built from 15 residues. The CDR3 loop reads CALQGFSLAKNIQYF. CDR3 DNA sequence: TGTGCCCTACAGGGGTTCAGCCTAGCCAAAAACATTCAGTACTTC.

The chain links TRBV15 to TRBJ2-7; D is unresolved. Trimming took off 5 bases at V and 3 bases at J, with 20 bases between the two ends. The CDR3 is 16 amino acids. Per the germline V gene, CDR1 is LNHNV and CDR2 is YYDKDF (reference sequence). CDR3 bases: TGTGCCACCAGCCCCCTCGAGTCCTCTTCTTACTACGAGCAGTACTTC. It is translated as CATSPLESSSYYEQYF.

V is TRBV6-1 and J is TRBJ2-7; 9 nucleotides align to TRBD1. Germline CDR1 MNHNS, CDR2 SASEGT. This CDR3 is built from 16 residues. V shed 4 bases and J 7 bases; nucleotides not matched to a gene: 14. CDR3: CASSASTGTGLWEQYF. The CDR3 DNA reads as TGTGCCAGCAGTGCTTCGACCGGGACAGGGTTGTGGGAGCAGTACTTC.

This clone was counted a single time. This sequence joins TRBV25-1 and TRBJ2-7, with 7 bases lining up with TRBD1. Trimming removed 4 bases from V and 4 bases from J; junction bases left unmatched: 4. CDR1 and CDR2 (germline): MGHDK, SYGVNS. The CDR3 runs to 13 residues. CDR3 region: CASSGDSLYEQYF. The CDR3, as DNA: TGTGCCAGCAGTGGGGACAGCCTATACGAGCAGTACTTC.

The rearrangement links TRBV5-1 to TRBJ2-1, with 14 bases identical to TRBD2. CDR1 and CDR2 from the germline V gene are SGHRS and YFSETQ. This CDR3 region has 15 residues. V lost 5 bases, J lost 7 bases, and 5 bases stayed unmatched. CDR3 residues: CASSRLAGGGNEQFF. The CDR3 DNA reads TGCGCCAGCAGTCGACTAGCGGGAGGGGGGAATGAGCAGTTCTTC. The full variable domain, with the rest looked up from reference TRBV5-1 and TRBJ2-1, is KAGVTQTPRYLIKTRGQQVTLSCSPISGHRSVSWYQQTPGQGLQFLFEYFSETQRNKGNFPGRFSGRQFSNSRSEMNVSTLELGDSALYLCASSRLAGGGNEQFFGPGTRLTVL.

This clone was recorded once. The chain's CDR3 is CATSRASGGRRSSYNEQFF. The CDR3 coding sequence is TGTGCCACCAGCAGGGCCTCTGGCGGCAGACGCTCTTCCTACAATGAGCAGTTCTTC. The chain uses TRBV15 and TRBJ2-1; D ambiguous. The germline gives CDR1 LNHNV, CDR2 YYDKDF (reference sequence). This CDR3 spans 19 amino acids. Trimming removed 3 bases at V and 1 base at J, with 22 bases between.

The chain carries TRBV2 and TRBJ1-2; D gene ambiguous. Germline V gene sequence: CDR1 SNHLY, CDR2 FYNNEI. V lost 1 base, J lost 4 bases, and 16 bases lay in between. The CDR3 is 16 amino acids. CDR3 DNA sequence: TGTGCCAGCAGTGAAGTCCTGGGAGGGTGGAGCTATGGCTACACCTTC. It specifies CASSEVLGGWSYGYTF.

The chain joins TRBV7-9 to TRBJ1-6, with 10 positions matching TRBD1. The CDR3 runs to 15 residues. The junction had 7 bases not matched to a gene; V was cut back by 5 bases and J by 9 bases. The germline gives CDR1 SEHNR, CDR2 FQNEAQ (reference sequence). CDR3 coding DNA: TGTGCCAGCAGCCCCGGGACAGGGGTACTTTCACCCCTCCACTTT. Its protein is CASSPGTGVLSPLHF.

This chain connects TRBV29-1 to TRBJ1-3; D might be TRBD1 (6 bases). Germline CDR1 reads SQVTM; CDR2 reads ANQGSEA. The CDR3 totals 11 residues. CDR3 bases: TGCGGTACAGGGAGTGGAAACACCATATATTTT. Translating it yields CGTGSGNTIYF.

J is TRBJ1-5 and V is TRBV9, with 9 bases identical to TRBD1. V dropped 0 bases and J dropped 9; count of bases not matched to a gene: 4. Germline V lookup: CDR1 SGDLS, CDR2 YYNGEE. The CDR3 has 14 residues. The CDR3, as DNA: TGTGCCAGCAGCGTAGGGACAGGGGCATGGCCCCAGCATTTT. Its translation is CASSVGTGAWPQHF.

The genes are TRBV7-2 and TRBJ1-1; 8 bases map to TRBD1. CDR3 length: 16 residues. Germline V gene lookup returns CDR1 SGHTA and CDR2 FQGNSA. The trim removed 5 bases at V and 3 bases at J, leaving 11 bases unmatched. This CDR3 reads CASSPKTGEADTEAFF. CDR3 nucleotide sequence: TGTGCCAGCAGCCCAAAGACAGGGGAGGCGGACACTGAAGCTTTCTTT.

The gene calls are TRBV28 and TRBJ2-3; D possibly corresponds to TRBD1 (6 bases). V was shortened by 2 bases and J by 4 bases, with 10 bases between the two germline ends. CDR1 and CDR2 (germline): MDHEN, SYDVKM. CDR3 length: 14 amino acids. The CDR3 here is CASSLGQGSDTQYF. CDR3 DNA: TGTGCCAGCAGTTTAGGGCAGGGGTCAGATACGCAGTATTTT.

J is TRBJ1-5 and V is TRBV27; 10 bases agree with TRBD1. Germline assignment: CDR1 MNHEY and CDR2 SMNVEV (reference sequence). Trimming removed 2 bases from V and 5 bases from J; junction bases left unmatched: 3. The CDR3 extends over 15 amino acids. The CDR3 DNA reads TGTGCCAGCAGTTTAGGAGGGACAGGGGATCAGCCCCAGCATTTT. Encoded protein: CASSLGGTGDQPQHF.

CDR3 loop: CASIGGPEAFF. DNA for the CDR3: TGTGCCAGCATCGGAGGGCCTGAAGCTTTCTTT. The genes are TRBV2 and TRBJ1-1, with D unresolved. Germline lookup yields CDR1 SNHLY and CDR2 FYNNEI. Trimming left V 7 bases short and J 6 bases short, with 9 bases between. CDR3 length: 11 residues.

V and J are TRBV9 and TRBJ1-1; D might be TRBD1 (5 bases). Between the trimmed V and J ends, which lost 0 bases and 1 base, there was a span of 7 bases. The CDR3 has 14 amino acids. Germline V lookup: CDR1 SGDLS, CDR2 YYNGEE. CDR3 coding DNA: TGTGCCAGCAGCGTAGGGCAGGGGAACACTGAAGCTTTCTTT. Protein product: CASSVGQGNTEAFF.

The chain links TRBV10-3 to TRBJ1-6; D is ambiguous. Trimming stripped 11 bases from V and 7 bases from J, with 21 bases between. CDR1 and CDR2 (germline): ENHRY, SYGVKD. The CDR3 is made up of 15 amino acids. The CDR3 protein is CACEAGDSSNSPLHF. CDR3 nucleotide sequence: TGTGCCTGCGAAGCCGGGGATTCGTCGAATTCACCCCTCCACTTT.

This clone was detected only once. The rearrangement links TRBV27 to TRBJ2-3; weak D call: TRBD2 (6 bases). The length of the CDR3 is 14 residues. Per the germline V gene, CDR1 is MNHEY and CDR2 is SMNVEV (reference sequence). Trimming removed 6 bases from V and 0 bases from J, with 10 bases in between. The CDR3: CASSSSASTDTQYF. Written as DNA, the CDR3 is TGTGCCAGCAGCTCTAGCGCAAGCACAGATACGCAGTATTTT.

V and J are TRBV28 and TRBJ1-1; TRBD1 is a possible D gene (5 bases). The CDR3 is 14 residues long. CDR1 is MDHEN and CDR2 is SYDVKM in the germline V gene. V dropped 3 bases and J dropped 6 bases, with 14 bases sitting between them. The CDR3 nucleotides are TGTGCCAGCAGTTTTGGGGGGGGGAGCGCTGAAGCTTTCTTT. Translating gives CASSFGGGSAEAFF.

The CDR3 DNA reads TGTGCCAGCACAGGGGGCACTGAAGCTTTCTTT. Translated: CASTGGTEAFF. The chain has TRBV10-3 and TRBJ1-1, with 8 bases matching TRBD1. CDR1 ENHRY and CDR2 SYGVKD come from the germline V gene. V trimming: 10 bases; J trimming: 4 bases; junction bases outside the gene matches: 2. The CDR3 runs to 11 residues.

The chain couples TRBV6-1 to TRBJ1-2; 7 bases map to TRBD1. V lost 7 bases, J lost 4 bases, and 9 bases stayed unmatched. This CDR3 spans 14 amino acids. CDR1 is MNHNS, CDR2 SASEGT, per germline. The CDR3 loop reads CASTTGARGYGYTF. The CDR3 bases are TGTGCCAGCACTACAGGGGCCAGAGGCTATGGCTACACCTTC.

The genes are TRBV25-1 and TRBJ2-2; 10 bases fit TRBD2. This CDR3 comprises 14 residues. Germline lookup yields CDR1 MGHDK and CDR2 SYGVNS. V lost 5 bases and J lost 5; bases outside the gene matches: 2. The CDR3 reads CASSLGLATGELFF. CDR3 DNA: TGTGCCAGCAGTTTGGGACTAGCGACCGGGGAGCTGTTTTTT.

J is TRBJ2-3 and V is TRBV11-2; D perhaps matches TRBD2 (6 bases). The CDR3 sequence is 15 residues long. V lost 5 bases and J 4 bases, leaving 16 bases between the germline ends. The V gene's germline CDR1 is SGHAT and CDR2 FQNNGV. CDR3 sequence reads: CASSGASGVSDTQYF. The CDR3 DNA reads TGTGCCAGCAGCGGCGCGTCGGGAGTTTCAGATACGCAGTATTTT.

Concerning this clone: At one boundary the junction diverges from the germline segment, which might be a read error. The rearrangement uses TRBV9 and TRBJ2-7, with D perhaps matching TRBD1 (6 bases). This CDR3 region has 14 residues. Germline V CDR1 and CDR2: SGDLS, YYNGEE. The CDR3 reads CASSVGQQGYEQYF. The CDR3 DNA is TGTGCCAGCAGTGTAGGGCAACAGGGCTACGAGCAGTACTTC.

The V call is TRBV5-4, the J call TRBJ2-1; 9 bases match TRBD1. This CDR3 comprises 15 residues. The V and J ends lost 3 bases and 5 bases, in that order; junction bases with no gene match: 6. The germline CDR1 and CDR2 sequences are SGHNT and YYREEE (reference sequence). The CDR3 region is CASSSRDRANNEQFF. DNA of the CDR3: TGTGCCAGCAGCTCCCGGGACAGGGCGAACAATGAGCAGTTCTTC.

This clone occurred a few times. The rearrangement joins TRBV11-3 to TRBJ1-1; D call uncertain. The V end lost 1 base, the J end lost 3 bases, and 18 bases lay between the germline ends. CDR1 SGHNT and CDR2 YENEEA come from the germline V gene. This CDR3 contains 17 residues. CDR3 residues: CASSLGGLGIVDTEAFF. For the CDR3, the DNA is TGTGCCAGCAGCTTAGGAGGGCTAGGTATCGTCGACACTGAAGCTTTCTTT.

The sample holds one count of this clone. The rearrangement joins TRBV7-3 to TRBJ1-5; tentatively, D is TRBD1 (6 bases). The ends were cut back, 5 bases at V and 7 bases at J, with 18 bases in the middle. Germline-derived CDR1 and CDR2 are SGHTA and FQGTGA. The CDR3 loop spans 15 amino acids. For the CDR3, the DNA is TGTGCCAGCAGCCTCGACGGATCAGGGGTGCAGCCCCAGCATTTT. This encodes CASSLDGSGVQPQHF.